This TCR beta chain stems from a study of control samples from healthy donors and cancer patients. The CDR3 length is 17 residues. The J segment lost 10 bases and the V segment lost 4 bases, leaving 12 bases of the junction unmatched. From germline, CDR1 is SGDLS and CDR2 YYNGEE. Libraries were prepared by immunoSEQ multiplex PCR; TCRdb keeps only in-frame clonotypes and omits some of them. The table has over 150,000 clones, approximately 91% seen once. The gene calls are TRBV9 and TRBJ1-6, with 12 bases lining up with TRBD1. Sequenced input: blood. The clonotype originates from a middle-aged woman in good health. Here the CDR3 DNA reads TGTGCCAGCAGCTCCTCCGGGACAGGGGGCAGGGGGTCACCCCTCCACTTT. Protein: CASSSSGTGGRGSPLHF.